This entry lists 18 T cell receptor beta chains sequenced from one sample in a study of early T cells in non-severe SARS-CoV-2 infection. TCRdb passed the 5' RACE reads through MiXCR, listing each CDR3 protein once. The data show about 26,000 distinct CDR3 sequences, approximately 4% seen once. Sequenced material: whole blood. Receptors were obtained from an adult who was a healthcare worker with PCR-confirmed SARS-CoV-2 infection or an uninfected control (not recorded which).

This clonotype was detected ten times or more. The rearrangement uses TRBV29-1 and TRBJ2-5; the D gene is possibly TRBD1 (5 bases). Germline V CDR1 and CDR2: SQVTM, ANQGSEA. V shed 0 bases and J shed 2 bases, with 19 bases lying between them. The CDR3 sequence is 17 residues long. CDR3 protein: CSVEDNVGRGQQETQYF. CDR3 DNA sequence: TGCAGCGTTGAAGATAACGTGGGAAGGGGCCAGCAAGAGACCCAGTACTTC.

In its sample, this clonotype was seen many times. The chain couples TRBV4-1 to TRBJ2-3, with 7 bases fitting TRBD2. J gave up 1 base and V 1 base, and 8 bases lay outside the gene matches. Germline CDR1 MGHRA, CDR2 YSYEKL. This CDR3 comprises 17 residues. CDR3 loop: CASSQGWSAGRTDTQYF. Written as DNA, the CDR3 is TGCGCCAGCAGCCAAGGATGGTCAGCGGGACGCACAGATACGCAGTATTTT.

This clonotype was seen many times. The J gene is TRBJ1-1, the V gene TRBV11-2; D is perhaps TRBD1 (5 bases). The CDR3 runs to 15 residues. The V end lost 5 bases, the J end lost 3 bases, and 16 bases lay between the germline ends. Germline CDR1 and CDR2: SGHAT and FQNNGV. The CDR3: CASSQGPIVDTEAFF. In DNA form, the CDR3 reads TGTGCCAGCAGCCAGGGCCCGATTGTGGACACTGAAGCTTTCTTT.

CDR3 sequence reads: CASSVTGDASTDTQYF. CDR3 sequence (DNA): TGTGCCAGCAGCGTAACCGGGGATGCTAGCACAGATACGCAGTATTTT. The chain uses TRBV9 and TRBJ2-3, with a tentative D call TRBD2 (5 bases). This CDR3 has 16 residues. V shed 1 base and J shed 0 bases, with 12 bases lying between them. Germline V gene sequence: CDR1 SGDLS, CDR2 YYNGEE. Based on the CDR3 plus reference TRBV9 and TRBJ2-3, the full variable domain is DSGVTQTPKHLITATGQRVTLRCSPRSGDLSVYWYQQSLDQGLQFLIQYYNGEERAKGNILERFSAQQFPDLHSELNLSSLELGDSALYFCASSVTGDASTDTQYFGPGTRLTVL.

This clonotype was seen repeatedly, ten times or more. The chain employs TRBV10-3 and TRBJ2-5; D remains unclear. This CDR3 comprises 14 residues. In germline, CDR1 is ENHRY, CDR2 SYGVKD. Trimming pared 5 bases from V and 2 bases from J, leaving 12 bases between. CDR3 region: CAISTGLDQETQYF. The CDR3 DNA reads as TGTGCCATCAGTACCGGGCTCGATCAAGAGACCCAGTACTTC.

In this sample, this clonotype turned up many times. V is TRBV5-1 and J is TRBJ2-5; perhaps D is TRBD1 or TRBD2 (5 bases each). Trimming pared 4 bases from V and 5 bases from J, leaving 15 bases between. Germline CDR1 is SGHRS and CDR2 is YFSETQ. This CDR3 is built from 14 residues. CDR3 amino acids: CASSIRDLTETQYF. The CDR3 DNA is TGCGCCAGCAGCATCCGGGACCTTACGGAGACCCAGTACTTC.

This clonotype has ten or more counts. The rearrangement links TRBV2 to TRBJ2-2; TRBD2 matches 10 bases. This CDR3 spans 17 amino acids. Germline CDR1 reads SNHLY; CDR2 reads FYNNEI. Unmatched junction bases numbered 5, after V lost 4 bases and J lost 0 bases. The CDR3 sequence is CASSGTSGDPNTGELFF. The CDR3 nucleotides are TGTGCCAGCAGTGGGACTAGCGGAGACCCGAACACCGGGGAGCTGTTTTTT.

CDR3 in DNA: TGCGCCAGCAGCTTGCTGCCGGGAAATTCACCCCTCCACTTT. It codes for CASSLLPGNSPLHF. The J gene is TRBJ1-6, the V gene TRBV5-1; D gene unclear. Germline V gene sequence: CDR1 SGHRS, CDR2 YFSETQ. This CDR3 has 14 residues. Trimming removed 1 base at V and 7 bases at J, with 9 bases between.

In its sample, this clonotype is medium-sized. The chain uses TRBV3-1 and TRBJ1-1, with D possibly being TRBD1 (5 bases). The CDR3 runs to 13 residues. Trimming stripped 3 bases from V and 6 bases from J, with 11 bases between. Looked up from germline, CDR1 is LGHDT and CDR2 is YNNKEL (reference sequence). DNA for the CDR3: TGTGCCAGCAGCCACAGTGGGGGGGCTGAAGCTTTCTTT. Translation gives CASSHSGGAEAFF.

This clonotype was observed at least ten times. J is TRBJ1-6 and V is TRBV25-1; no firm D call. The length of the CDR3 is 14 residues. Looked up from germline, CDR1 is MGHDK and CDR2 is SYGVNS. V was cut by 3 bases and J by 7 bases, with 10 bases left in between. The CDR3: CASSDGLGNSPLHF. CDR3 coding DNA: TGTGCCAGCAGTGATGGTTTGGGGAATTCACCCCTCCACTTT.

This clonotype was seen ten or more times. This chain links TRBV27 with TRBJ1-2; weak D call: TRBD1 (6 bases). The CDR3 runs to 13 residues. Trimming removed 3 bases at V and 2 bases at J, with 7 bases between. Germline-derived CDR1 and CDR2 are MNHEY and SMNVEV (reference sequence). The DNA for the CDR3 is TGTGCCAGCAGTTTCGGGGGCAACTATGGCTACACCTTC. Residues: CASSFGGNYGYTF.

This clonotype was found many times. V usage is TRBV6-4 and J usage is TRBJ2-3; D is perhaps TRBD2 (5 bases). Trimming took 4 bases from V and 0 from J, leaving 11 bases between them. Germline assignment: CDR1 MRHNA and CDR2 SNTAGT. CDR3 length: 15 residues. DNA of the CDR3: TGTGCCAGCAGTGTAACCTTAGCGAGCACAGATACGCAGTATTTT. Protein sequence: CASSVTLASTDTQYF.

This clonotype was found many times. This rearrangement joins TRBV3-1 to TRBJ2-2; TRBD1 is a possible D gene (6 bases). There are 17 residues in the CDR3. CDR1 and CDR2 (germline): LGHDT, YNNKEL (reference sequence). V lost 1 base, J lost 5 bases, and 17 bases lay in between. CDR3 in amino acids: CASSQAWVGASTGELFF. The CDR3 DNA reads TGTGCCAGCAGCCAAGCCTGGGTGGGGGCCTCTACCGGGGAGCTGTTTTTT.

Only a few counts were recorded for this clonotype. This sequence joins TRBV5-1 and TRBJ2-1; TRBD2 agrees at 12 bases. CDR3 size: 15 residues. The junction had 6 bases not matched to a gene; V was cut back by 4 bases and J by 7 bases. Germline lookup yields CDR1 SGHRS and CDR2 YFSETQ. The CDR3 region has the DNA TGCGCCAGCAGCCCGACTAGCGGGAGTCCGAATGAGCAGTTCTTC. Amino acid sequence: CASSPTSGSPNEQFF.

J is TRBJ2-3 and V is TRBV12-3 or TRBV12-4; D possibly corresponds to TRBD2 (5 bases). The CDR3 runs 12 residues. V dropped 3 bases and J dropped 5 bases, with 6 bases sitting between them. The DNA for the CDR3 is TGTGCCAGCAGTTTCGGAGGAGATACGCAGTATTTT. Translating gives CASSFGGDTQYF.

This clonotype was found a few times. The chain uses TRBV29-1 and TRBJ2-3; unclear D gene. In germline, CDR1 is SQVTM, CDR2 ANQGSEA. Between the trimmed V and J ends, which lost 5 bases and 1 base, there was a span of 7 bases. The CDR3 is 12 amino acids. CDR3 loop: CSVPQGTDTQYF. The CDR3 nucleotides read TGCAGCGTTCCCCAGGGCACAGATACGCAGTATTTT.

This clonotype appeared many times. V is TRBV7-6 and J is TRBJ1-1, with D perhaps TRBD1 (6 bases). Trimming stripped 4 bases from V and 4 bases from J, with 19 bases between. The CDR3 has 16 amino acids. Germline-derived CDR1 and CDR2 are SGHVS and FNYEAQ. The CDR3 coding sequence is TGTGCCAGCAGCTCCACTAAGAAGGGGGTTAGCACTGAAGCTTTCTTT. Residues: CASSSTKKGVSTEAFF.

In this sample, this clonotype turned up many times. This chain links TRBV4-1 with TRBJ1-1, with D unclear. Germline V CDR1 and CDR2: MGHRA, YSYEKL. The CDR3 covers 15 residues. V shed 4 bases and J shed 0 bases, with 12 bases lying between them. The DNA of the CDR3 is TGCGCCAGCAGCCCGGGTCCGGTCATGAACACTGAAGCTTTCTTT. Translating it yields CASSPGPVMNTEAFF.